The 6 T cell receptor beta chains below all came from one sample that was sequenced in a study of cytomegalovirus exposure and HLA in healthy donors (dated by TCRdb to the late 2010s). Receptors were amplified or captured by the immunoSEQ multiplex PCR assay. For the multiplex PCR, a mixture combining 60 forward primers for TCR Vbeta segments and 13 reverse primers for TCR Jbeta segments was used. Not all clones reach the TCRdb copy of this immuneACCESS table, which keeps in-frame sequences only. Checked studies attribute under half of the gap to unresolved V genes and leave the rest unexplained. This sample's clone table shows 100,000 to 150,000 clones. 2.5% to 3% of the sample is held by the ten biggest clonotypes. The sample consisted of PBMCs. These receptors originate from a man aged 30-40 years in good health and CMV-seronegative.

The genes are TRBV10-3 and TRBJ2-7; TRBD1 matches 7 bases. This CDR3 contains 14 residues. Trimming cost V 3 bases and J 0 bases; bases outside gene matches: 2. The germline V gene has CDR1 ENHRY and CDR2 SYGVKD. CDR3 nucleotide sequence: TGTGCCATCAGTGAAGGGGACAGCTCCTACGAGCAGTACTTC. Its translation: CAISEGDSSYEQYF.

The V and J genes are TRBV5-5 and TRBJ2-3; D is perhaps TRBD2 (6 bases). The CDR3 totals 15 residues. The germline gives CDR1 SGHKS, CDR2 YYEKEE (reference sequence). With 4 bases removed from V and 6 bases from J, the gap between germline ends came to 18 bases. The CDR3, as DNA: TGTGCCAGCAGCCCGGGGACTCCCCGGACGGATACGCAGTATTTT. Residues: CASSPGTPRTDTQYF.

The chain couples TRBV6-6 to TRBJ2-2; 7 nucleotides match TRBD1. Per germline, CDR1 MNHNY and CDR2 SVGAGI (reference sequence). With 5 bases clipped from V and 0 bases from J, the junction kept 0 bases outside the gene matches. The CDR3 runs 14 residues. The DNA of the CDR3 is TGTGCCAGCAGTGGGACAGCGAACACCGGGGAGCTGTTTTTT. It codes for CASSGTANTGELFF.

The chain uses TRBV7-8 and TRBJ1-1, with D unresolved. Per the germline V gene, CDR1 is SGHVS and CDR2 is FQNEAQ. There are 13 residues in the CDR3. Trimming shortened V by 1 base and J by 1 base, and 4 bases separated the two germline ends. The CDR3: CASSLVANTEAFF. CDR3 bases: TGTGCCAGCAGCTTAGTGGCGAACACTGAAGCTTTCTTT. Combining the CDR3 with reference TRBV7-8 and TRBJ1-1 gives the whole variable domain GAGVSQSPRYKVAKRGQDVALRCDPISGHVSLFWYQQALGQGPEFLTYFQNEAQLDKSGLPSDRFFAERPEGSVSTLKIQRTQQEDSAVYLCASSLVANTEAFFGQGTRLTVV.

The chain links TRBV28 to TRBJ1-2; 8 bases map to TRBD1. The CDR3 sequence is 14 residues long. Germline V gene sequence: CDR1 MDHEN, CDR2 SYDVKM. V was pared by 9 bases and J by 4 bases, with 10 bases of the junction left unmatched. The CDR3 region is CASQGAIVGYGYTF. The CDR3, as DNA: TGTGCCAGTCAGGGGGCAATTGTGGGCTATGGCTACACCTTC.

This chain uses TRBV6-5 with TRBJ1-1; TRBD1 aligns across 7 bases. The CDR3 spans 15 residues. CDR1 and CDR2 from the germline V gene are MNHEY and SVGAGI. Trimming took 0 bases from V and 3 from J; bases not matched to a gene: 4. This CDR3 reads CASSYSIGGDTEAFF. As DNA, the CDR3 is TGTGCCAGCAGTTACTCGATAGGGGGCGACACTGAAGCTTTCTTT.